One sample yielded the 2 T cell receptor beta chains listed below, sequenced in a study of beta chain features in type 1 diabetes. Findings of the study overall: Among patients with Type 1 diabetes, TCRB CDR3s were moderately but significantly shorter in every one of the four CD4+ subsets.

For these TCRs, the target antigens are not known. The entirety of the isolated RNA underwent reverse transcription, so expressed TCRB transcripts were sequenced. Data came from immunoSEQ multiplex PCR; TCRdb stores just in-frame clones and leaves some out. This table has 350,000 to 450,000 clones, around 13% appearing once. The specimen was naive CD4+ T cells from blood. These receptors were obtained from a woman aged 18 to 35 with type 1 diabetes.

The chain combines TRBV23-1 with TRBJ2-1; the match to TRBD2 covers 12 bases. TRBV23-1 is annotated as an ORF whose role is uncertain. CDR3 length: 16 amino acids. J was trimmed by 8 bases and V by 2 bases; bases with no gene match: 7. In DNA form, the CDR3 reads TGCGCCAGCAGTCAACGGACTAGCGGGATTTGCGATGAGCAGTTCTTC. Translating it yields CASSQRTSGICDEQFF.

For the CDR3, the DNA is TGTGCCAGCAGCGTCGGGACAGCCCAAGGCACAGATACGCAGTATTTT. Residues: CASSVGTAQGTDTQYF. The chain joins TRBV5-4 to TRBJ2-3; 7 positions match TRBD1. This CDR3 has 16 amino acids. Germline lookup yields CDR1 SGHNT and CDR2 YYREEE (reference sequence). The junction had 9 bases not matched to a gene; V was cut back by 4 bases and J by 1 base.